The 10 T cell receptor beta chains reported below all come from one sample, sequenced in a study of shared clonotypes between healthy human individuals. TCRdb's copy holds only in-frame clones and misses some; the assay was immunoSEQ multiplex PCR. The sample has 2,100,000 or so clones, approximately 96% seen once. Sample: naive CD4+ T cells sorted from blood. Specified subset: CD45RA+ positively selected. Source of these receptors: a man between 18 and 29 years old in good health.

The chain recombines TRBV21-1 with TRBJ2-2. TRBV21-1 is listed as a pseudogene. The CDR3 contains 17 residues. CDR3 DNA: TGTGCCAGCACTTTCCCATCAACCGGGGCTCACACCGGGGAGCTGTTTTTT. As protein: CASTFPSTGAHTGELFF.

The chain employs TRBV7-9 and TRBJ2-3; D not resolved. Germline V gene sequence: CDR1 SEHNR, CDR2 FQNEAQ (reference sequence). CDR3 length: 16 amino acids. Trimming stripped 2 bases from V and 1 base from J, with 13 bases between. CDR3 DNA: TGTGCCAGCAGCTTACAGGCAGGCCCCCGCACAGATACGCAGTATTTT. Amino acids: CASSLQAGPRTDTQYF.

The rearrangement joins TRBV6-1 to TRBJ1-5, with D possibly TRBD1 on 6 matching bases. Germline V gene data show CDR1 as MNHNS and CDR2 as SASEGT. The length of the CDR3 is 13 residues. V was trimmed by 6 bases and J by 4 bases, leaving 10 bases between them. The CDR3 protein is CASRIQGNQPQHF. The CDR3 nucleotides read TGTGCCAGCAGAATTCAGGGGAATCAGCCCCAGCATTTT.

J is TRBJ1-2 and V is TRBV6-5; a weak D match, TRBD1 (6 bases). Germline CDR1 MNHEY, CDR2 SVGAGI. V lost 6 bases, J lost 8 bases, and 16 bases lay in between. This CDR3 comprises 13 residues. CDR3 amino acids: CASRDTGPLGYTF. CDR3 DNA sequence: TGTGCCAGCAGAGATACAGGGCCCTTGGGCTACACCTTC.

The V call is TRBV18, the J call TRBJ1-3; tentatively, D is TRBD1 (6 bases). Between the trimmed V and J ends, which lost 2 bases and 0 bases, there was a span of 11 bases. This CDR3 comprises 16 residues. Per germline, CDR1 KGHSH and CDR2 LQKENI. CDR3 in amino acids: CASSPYTGFSGNTIYF. In nucleotides, the CDR3 is TGTGCCAGCTCACCATACACAGGGTTCTCTGGAAACACCATATATTTT.

The CDR3 DNA sequence: TGTGCCAGCAGTGAAAGGGGGAGGGGTGGCACCGGGGAGCTGTTTTTT. It yields the protein CASSERGRGGTGELFF. This chain connects TRBV2 to TRBJ2-2; a possible D gene is TRBD2 (7 bases). The ends were cut back, 2 bases at V and 4 bases at J, with 14 bases in the middle. The V gene's germline CDR1 is SNHLY and CDR2 FYNNEI. The CDR3 spans 16 residues.

This chain connects TRBV9 to TRBJ2-5, with unresolved D. Trimming cost V 4 bases and J 1 base, with 14 bases left between them. The germline CDR1 and CDR2 sequences are SGDLS and YYNGEE. The CDR3 consists of 15 residues. The CDR3 sequence is CASSSRDGSQETQYF. DNA for the CDR3: TGTGCCAGCAGCTCCCGTGACGGGTCCCAAGAGACCCAGTACTTC.

The rearrangement links TRBV6-5 to TRBJ2-7; possibly TRBD2 for D (6 bases). Trimming stripped 0 bases from V and 3 bases from J, with 15 bases between. The CDR3 extends over 16 amino acids. Germline V gene data show CDR1 as MNHEY and CDR2 as SVGAGI. The CDR3 DNA follows: TGTGCCAGCAGTTACTCGAGTAGGCGGGACGGCTACGAGCAGTACTTC. Translation gives CASSYSSRRDGYEQYF.

This clone has a single count. Written as DNA, the CDR3 is TGTGCCAGCAGCCCAGGACTAGCGGTCCGTTACGAGCAGTACTTC. It encodes CASSPGLAVRYEQYF. This sequence joins TRBV7-2 and TRBJ2-7; 10 positions match TRBD2. Trimming cost V 5 bases and J 4 bases; bases outside gene matches: 8. Germline V gene lookup returns CDR1 SGHTA and CDR2 FQGNSA. The CDR3 is 15 residues long.

V usage is TRBV7-2 and J usage is TRBJ2-1, with TRBD2 matching over 9 bases. CDR1 is SGHTA, CDR2 FQGNSA, per germline. This CDR3 has 17 residues. With 6 bases clipped from V and 6 bases from J, the junction kept 15 bases outside the gene matches. DNA of the CDR3: TGTGCCAGCAGTTTGAGAACAGCGGGAGGCCACGTCAATGAGCAGTTCTTC. Its translation: CASSLRTAGGHVNEQFF.